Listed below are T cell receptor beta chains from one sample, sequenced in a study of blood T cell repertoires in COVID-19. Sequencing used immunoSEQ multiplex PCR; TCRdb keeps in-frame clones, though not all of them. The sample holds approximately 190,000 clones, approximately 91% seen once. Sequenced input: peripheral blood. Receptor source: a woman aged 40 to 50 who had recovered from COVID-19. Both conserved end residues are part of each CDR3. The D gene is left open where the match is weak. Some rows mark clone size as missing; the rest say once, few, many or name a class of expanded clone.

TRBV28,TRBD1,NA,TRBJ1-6,CASSHPTGAYNSPLHF,TGTGCCAGCAGCCACCCGACAGGGGCATATAATTCACCCCTCCACTTT
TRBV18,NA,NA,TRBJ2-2,CASSPTRVNTGELFF,TGTGCCAGCTCACCGACTAGGGTGAACACCGGGGAGCTGTTTTTT
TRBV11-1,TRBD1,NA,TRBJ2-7,CASSLGQGKQYF,TGTGCCAGCAGCCTCGGACAGGGGAAGCAGTACTTC
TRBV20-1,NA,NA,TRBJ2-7,CGQGSLYEQYF,TGCGGGCAGGGAAGTTTATACGAGCAGTACTTC
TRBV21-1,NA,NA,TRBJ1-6,CASQQGKACYNSPLHF,TGTGCCAGCCAACAGGGTAAGGCTTGCTATAATTCACCCCTCCACTTT
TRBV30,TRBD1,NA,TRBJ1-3,CAWVVTGTGGGNTIYF,TGTGCCTGGGTGGTGACCGGGACAGGGGGAGGAAACACCATATATTTT
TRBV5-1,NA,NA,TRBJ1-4,CASSGGSINEKLFF,TGCGCCAGCAGCGGGGGCAGCATTAATGAAAAACTGTTTTTT
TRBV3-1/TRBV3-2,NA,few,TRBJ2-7,CASSQSEREQYF,TGTGCCAGCAGCCAATCTGAACGGGAGCAGTACTTC
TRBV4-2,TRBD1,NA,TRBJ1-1,CASSHPSGTGAMNTEAFF,TGTGCCAGCAGCCACCCTTCTGGGACAGGGGCAATGAACACTGAAGCTTTCTTT
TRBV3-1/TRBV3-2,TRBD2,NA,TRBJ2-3,CASSPLAGADTQYF,TGTGCCAGCAGCCCACTGGCGGGAGCAGATACGCAGTATTTT
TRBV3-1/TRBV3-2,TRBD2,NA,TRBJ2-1,CASSQVPSGRDEQFF,TGTGCCAGCAGCCAAGTCCCTAGCGGGAGGGATGAGCAGTTCTTC
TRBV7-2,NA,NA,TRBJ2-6,CASSLNPRQAQVLTF,TGTGCCAGCAGCTTAAACCCGCGACAGGCCCAAGTCCTGACTTTC
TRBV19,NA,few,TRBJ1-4,CASTWSGGINEKLFF,TGTGCCAGTACGTGGTCAGGAGGAATTAATGAAAAACTGTTTTTT
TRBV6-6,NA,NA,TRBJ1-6,CASSYAENNSPLHF,TGTGCCAGCAGTTACGCTGAGAATAATTCACCCCTCCACTTT
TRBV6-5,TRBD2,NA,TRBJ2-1,CASSYSGGMVF,TGTGCCAGCAGTTACTCGGGGGGGATGGTCTTC
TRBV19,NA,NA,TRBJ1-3,CASSVGLTSGNTIYF,TGTGCCAGTAGTGTCGGGTTAACCTCTGGAAACACCATATATTTT
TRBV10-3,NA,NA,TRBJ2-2,CAISAGGELFF,TGTGCCATCAGTGCGGGCGGGGAGCTGTTTTTT
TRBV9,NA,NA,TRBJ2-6,CASSVGVSGAGANVLTF,TGTGCCAGCAGCGTAGGGGTTTCGGGGGCTGGGGCCAACGTCCTGACTTTC
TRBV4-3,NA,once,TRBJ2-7,CASSLWALYEQYF,TGCGCCAGCAGCCTTTGGGCCCTTTACGAGCAGTACTTC
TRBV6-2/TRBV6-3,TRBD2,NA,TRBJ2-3,CASSRTSGTTNTQYF,TGTGCCAGCAGTCGGACTAGCGGGACAACGAATACGCAGTATTTT
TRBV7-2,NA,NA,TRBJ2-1,CASSLVSGSSYNEQFF,TGTGCCAGCAGCTTAGTCTCGGGGAGCTCCTACAATGAGCAGTTCTTC
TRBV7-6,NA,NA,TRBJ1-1,CASSLWPAEAFF,TGTGCCAGCAGCTTATGGCCCGCTGAAGCTTTCTTT
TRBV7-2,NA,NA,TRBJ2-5,CASSPGQKETQYF,TGTGCCAGCAGCCCTGGACAGAAAGAGACCCAGTACTTC
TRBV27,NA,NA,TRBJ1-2,CASRTDNYGYTF,TGTGCCAGCCGGACAGACAACTATGGCTACACCTTC
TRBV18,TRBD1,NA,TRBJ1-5,CASSPDRVNQPQHF,TGTGCCAGCTCGCCCGACAGGGTCAATCAGCCCCAGCATTTT
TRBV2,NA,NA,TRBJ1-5,CASTQGGGSNQPQHF,TGTGCCAGCACCCAGGGAGGGGGTAGCAATCAGCCCCAGCATTTT
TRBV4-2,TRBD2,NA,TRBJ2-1,CASSQEGPGGPYNEQFF,TGTGCCAGCAGCCAAGAGGGCCCGGGAGGACCTTACAATGAGCAGTTCTTC
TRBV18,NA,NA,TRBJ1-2,CASSPGADVNYGYTF,TGTGCCAGCTCACCGGGGGCCGATGTTAACTATGGCTACACCTTC
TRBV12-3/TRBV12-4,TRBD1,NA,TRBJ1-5,CASSLDRALQHF,TGTGCCAGCAGTTTGGACAGGGCCCTCCAGCATTTT
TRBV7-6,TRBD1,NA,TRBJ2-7,CASSFGTGISYEQYF,TGTGCCAGCAGTTTCGGGACAGGGATATCCTACGAGCAGTACTTC
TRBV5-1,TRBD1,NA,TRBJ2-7,CASSATGTGEGEQYF,TGCGCCAGCAGTGCTACCGGGACAGGGGAAGGCGAGCAGTACTTC
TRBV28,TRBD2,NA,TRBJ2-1,CASSSGTSHLGEQFF,TGTGCCAGCAGTTCGGGGACTAGCCACCTAGGTGAGCAGTTCTTC
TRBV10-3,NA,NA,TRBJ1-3,CAISDSGVGGNTIYF,TGTGCCATCAGTGATTCGGGGGTTGGGGGAAACACCATATATTTT
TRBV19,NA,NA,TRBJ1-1,CASKKTTNTEAFF,TGTGCCAGTAAAAAAACTACAAACACTGAAGCTTTCTTT
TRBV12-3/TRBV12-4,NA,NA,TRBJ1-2,CASTLFPDGYTF,TGTGCCAGCACCCTTTTCCCGGATGGCTACACCTTC
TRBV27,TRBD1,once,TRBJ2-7,CASKPDRATYEQYF,TGTGCCAGCAAACCGGACAGGGCAACCTACGAGCAGTACTTC
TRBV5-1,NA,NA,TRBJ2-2,CASSLDPANTGELFF,TGCGCCAGCAGCTTGGATCCCGCGAACACCGGGGAGCTGTTTTTT